The 11 T cell receptor beta chains presented below share a single source sample, sequenced in a study of shared clonotypes between healthy human individuals (dated by TCRdb to 2018 to 2021). The library was obtained by the immunoSEQ multiplex PCR assay. TCRdb's version of the immuneACCESS table is confined to in-frame rearrangements and falls short of the full clone set. An unresolved V gene accounts for under half of the shortfall where checked; the remainder is of unknown origin. The sample has a few million clones on record, about 92% of them singletons. The leading ten clones occupy 0.35% to 0.5% of the sample. Sequencing was carried out using naive CD4+ T cells from PBMCs. According to the study, the label for this sample's cell subset or site signals: CD45RA+ positively selected. The receptors shown here come from a man aged 18 to 29 in good health. Some clones in this sample may be carry-over from other donors' samples.

The V gene is TRBV28, the J gene TRBJ1-5; 10 nucleotides match TRBD1. There are 14 residues in the CDR3. Germline V gene data show CDR1 as MDHEN and CDR2 as SYDVKM. The junction had 4 bases not matched to a gene; V was cut back by 4 bases and J by 7 bases. Here the CDR3 reads CASSWTGGVQPQHF. For the CDR3, the DNA is TGTGCCAGCAGTTGGACAGGGGGTGTGCAGCCCCAGCATTTT.

The DNA of the CDR3 is TGTGCCAGCTCACCATCAATATCGGCCAGCGAGCAGTACTTC. Its protein is CASSPSISASEQYF. The chain couples TRBV18 to TRBJ2-7, with unresolved D. Trimming pared 2 bases from V and 6 bases from J, leaving 14 bases between. There are 14 residues in the CDR3. Germline values: CDR1 KGHSH, CDR2 LQKENI.

V gene TRBV28 combines with J gene TRBJ2-5, with 8 positions matching TRBD2. The CDR3 covers 15 residues. Germline V gene sequence: CDR1 MDHEN, CDR2 SYDVKM. V gave up 6 bases and J gave up 3 bases; unmatched junction bases: 9. The CDR3 DNA follows: TGTGCCAGCAGCCCCGGGGGGGAGAGGGAAGAGACCCAGTACTTC. Its translation is CASSPGGEREETQYF.

This chain joins TRBV2 and TRBJ2-5; TRBD2 matches 7 bases. Germline loops: CDR1 SNHLY, CDR2 FYNNEI. This CDR3 has 14 amino acids. V lost 7 bases, J lost 5 bases, and 10 bases stayed unmatched. The CDR3 is CASTPDAGVETQYF. In DNA, the CDR3 is TGTGCCAGCACCCCTGACGCGGGGGTTGAGACCCAGTACTTC.

The CDR3 here is CASSPGTGFSGYEQYF. The CDR3 DNA reads TGCGCCAGCAGCCCCGGGACAGGTTTCTCTGGCTACGAGCAGTACTTC. The V call is TRBV5-1, the J call TRBJ2-7; 8 bases agree with TRBD1. The CDR3 extends over 16 amino acids. Germline V gene sequence: CDR1 SGHRS, CDR2 YFSETQ. The V segment lost 4 bases and the J segment 3 bases; nucleotides outside the gene matches: 12.

The chain carries TRBV6-5 and TRBJ2-7, with 10 bases aligning to TRBD1. CDR3 length: 13 residues. Germline CDR1 is MNHEY and CDR2 is SVGAGI. The ends lost 10 bases at V and 7 bases at J; junction bases unmatched: 10. The CDR3 DNA reads as TGTGCCACCACGGGACAGGGGACGGGGGAGCAGTACTTC. It is translated as CATTGQGTGEQYF.

The chain is built from TRBV5-1 and TRBJ2-2; 7 positions match TRBD2. There are 15 residues in the CDR3. Trimming took 3 bases from V and 4 from J; bases not matched to a gene: 6. CDR1 is SGHRS and CDR2 is YFSETQ in the germline V gene. Here the CDR3 DNA reads TGCGCCAGCAGCTCCTTGGGGGAGGGCACCGGGGAGCTGTTTTTT. This translates into CASSSLGEGTGELFF.

Notes on this clone: At the DNA level, this CDR3 is encoded by other sequences in the same sample as well. This chain links TRBV2 with TRBJ1-5; no clear D. The CDR3 runs to 12 residues. Trimming took off 0 bases at V and 5 bases at J, with 2 bases between the two ends. The germline CDR1 and CDR2 sequences are SNHLY and FYNNEI. The CDR3 sequence is CASSEAYQPQHF. The CDR3 DNA is TGTGCCAGCAGTGAAGCGTATCAGCCCCAGCATTTT.

About this clone: Other DNA sequences within the sample encode an identical CDR3. The J gene is TRBJ2-1, the V gene TRBV5-1; D might be TRBD2 (5 bases). The V end was cut by 4 bases, the J end by 0 bases, with 8 bases between. Germline V gene data show CDR1 as SGHRS and CDR2 as YFSETQ. The CDR3 is 14 amino acids. The CDR3 reads CASSATSSYNEQFF. The CDR3 coding sequence is TGCGCCAGCAGCGCAACTAGCTCCTACAATGAGCAGTTCTTC.

The chain uses TRBV6-1 and TRBJ2-1; TRBD1 agrees at 9 bases. The trim removed 7 bases at V and 8 bases at J, leaving 12 bases unmatched. CDR3 length: 15 residues. Per germline, CDR1 MNHNS and CDR2 SASEGT. DNA of the CDR3: TGTGCCAGCACCGACAGGGGACAGGGCATCCATGAGCAGTTCTTC. It encodes CASTDRGQGIHEQFF.

The V call is TRBV6-6, the J call TRBJ1-2; TRBD1 aligns across 11 bases. The CDR3 runs 13 residues. In germline, CDR1 is MNHNY, CDR2 SVGAGI (reference sequence). With 6 bases clipped from V and 8 bases from J, the junction kept 5 bases outside the gene matches. CDR3 region: CASSPGQGGGYTF. The CDR3 region has the DNA TGTGCCAGCAGCCCGGGACAGGGGGGCGGCTACACCTTC.